These T cell receptor beta chains were read from a single sample in a study of blood T cell repertoires in COVID-19. Method: immunoSEQ multiplex PCR; TCRdb's copy keeps in-frame clones and lacks some. This table has 650,000 to 800,000 clones, about 87% appearing once. Material for sequencing was peripheral blood. The receptors were gathered from a woman under 30 with acute or convalescent COVID-19. CDR3s include the opening cysteine and the closing phenylalanine or tryptophan. The D gene is left open where the match is weak. Clone size is stated in some rows and not others, as once, few, many or a class when expanded.

d_gene	v_gene	abundance	j_gene	CDR3nt	CDR3aa
TRBD1	TRBV19	few	TRBJ1-4	TGTGCCAGTAGCCCCCGGGACAGTAAAAATGAAAAACTGTTTTTT	CASSPRDSKNEKLFF
TRBD1	TRBV6-2/TRBV6-3	NA	TRBJ1-3	TGTGCCAGCAGTTGGCGGACAGGGTCTGGAAACACCATATATTTT	CASSWRTGSGNTIYF
TRBD1	TRBV6-5	NA	TRBJ1-3	TGTGCCAGCAGTTACTCGACAGGGATAGGCACCATATATTTT	CASSYSTGIGTIYF
NA	TRBV5-1	NA	TRBJ2-3	TGCGCCAGCAGCTTGGGGGGCAGGGAAAGCTCCAATACAGATACGCAGTATTTT	CASSLGGRESSNTDTQYF
TRBD1	TRBV6-5	NA	TRBJ1-5	TGTGCCACCCTAGGACAGGGCTATCAGCCCCAGCATTTT	CATLGQGYQPQHF
TRBD1	TRBV28	NA	TRBJ1-2	TGTGCCAGGAACAGGGGCCGTGGACTAAACTATGGCTACACCTTC	CARNRGRGLNYGYTF
NA	TRBV6-2/TRBV6-3	once	TRBJ2-5	TGTGCCAGCAGTTATAGCCCAGGGACTCTGGAGACCCAGTACTTC	CASSYSPGTLETQYF
TRBD2	TRBV5-1	NA	TRBJ2-3	TGCGCCAGCAGACCGACTAGCGGGGGACCCTACCGGGGAGTAGATACGCAGTATTTT	CASRPTSGGPYRGVDTQYF
TRBD1	TRBV6-6	NA	TRBJ1-2	TGTGCCAGCAGTCCCTCGACAGGGAATGGCTACACCTTC	CASSPSTGNGYTF
NA	TRBV18	NA	TRBJ1-1	TGTGCCAGCTCACCACGGGCCATGAACACTGAAGCTTTCTTT	CASSPRAMNTEAFF
NA	TRBV5-4	NA	TRBJ2-1	TGTGCCAGCAGCTTCTCAGATGAGCAGTTCTTC	CASSFSDEQFF
TRBD1	TRBV7-2	NA	TRBJ1-6	TGTGCCAGCAGCTTAATGACAGGGGGCAATAATTCACCCCTCCACTTT	CASSLMTGGNNSPLHF
NA	TRBV15	NA	TRBJ1-5	TGTGCCACCTCGGGAAATCGGAATCAGCCCCAGCATTTT	CATSGNRNQPQHF